This TCR beta chain was obtained from a study of T cell responses to AZD1222 COVID-19 vaccine. Notes on the study in general: Spike-spanning, vaccine-associated CD4 TCRs were dominant at 160-218 and 743-854. Most donors were white British and more were female, and clonal diversity was possibly underestimated. Epitopes outside B.1.351 and B.1.1.7 mutated regions reportedly drew nearly half of spike TCRs.

This CDR3 contains 13 residues. Germline-derived CDR1 and CDR2 are LGHDT and YNNKEL (reference sequence). V dropped 7 bases and J dropped 7 bases, with 16 bases sitting between them. Notes on this clone: Its antigen is still unknown.

Using immunoSEQ multiplex PCR, the repertoire was profiled, and TCRdb retains in-frame clones only, with some absent. The sample lists 210,000 or so clones; 93% were seen once. This specimen consisted of peripheral blood, obtained on day 0 of MenACWY control vaccination. The sequence came from an adult in good health. The chain is built from TRBV3-1 (or the pseudogene TRBV3-2) and TRBJ1-2, with D possibly being TRBD1 (5 bases). CDR3 nucleotides: TGTGCCAGCAAGTGGGGCAGGGTGGGTGGCTACACCTTC. Amino acids: CASKWGRVGGYTF.